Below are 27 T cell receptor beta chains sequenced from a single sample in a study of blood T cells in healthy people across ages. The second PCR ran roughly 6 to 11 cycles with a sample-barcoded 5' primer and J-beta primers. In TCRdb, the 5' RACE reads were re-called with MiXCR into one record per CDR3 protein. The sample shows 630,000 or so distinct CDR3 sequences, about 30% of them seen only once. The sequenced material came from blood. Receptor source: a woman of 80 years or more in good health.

CDR3 nucleotide sequence: TGTGCCAGCAGAACCGGACTAGCCAACAATGAGCAGTTCTTC. Protein sequence: CASRTGLANNEQFF. The chain is built from TRBV27 and TRBJ2-1; TRBD2 agrees at 8 bases. The CDR3 contains 14 residues. J lost 5 bases, V lost 6 bases, and 6 bases had no gene match. Germline CDR1 and CDR2: MNHEY and SMNVEV (reference sequence).

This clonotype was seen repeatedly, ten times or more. The CDR3 DNA reads as TGTGCCACCAGCCCCCCTGCAAGGGTTAACTATGGCTACACCTTC. Translation gives CATSPPARVNYGYTF. The rearrangement joins TRBV15 to TRBJ1-2; no clear D gene. The CDR3 sequence is 15 residues long. Germline values: CDR1 LNHNV, CDR2 YYDKDF (reference sequence). Trimming stripped 5 bases from V and 1 base from J, with 14 bases between.

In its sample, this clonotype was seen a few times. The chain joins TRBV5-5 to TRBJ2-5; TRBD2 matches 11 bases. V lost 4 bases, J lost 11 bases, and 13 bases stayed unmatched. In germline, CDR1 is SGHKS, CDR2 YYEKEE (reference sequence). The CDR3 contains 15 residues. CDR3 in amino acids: CASSPSPGLADEQYF. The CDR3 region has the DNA TGTGCCAGCAGCCCTAGCCCGGGACTAGCGGATGAGCAGTACTTC.

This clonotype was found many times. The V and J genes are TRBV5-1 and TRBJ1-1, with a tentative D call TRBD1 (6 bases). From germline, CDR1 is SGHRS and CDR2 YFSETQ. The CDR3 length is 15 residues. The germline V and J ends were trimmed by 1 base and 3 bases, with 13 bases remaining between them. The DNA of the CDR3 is TGCGCCAGCAGCTTGAGTGACAGGCGGGACACTGAAGCTTTCTTT. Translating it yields CASSLSDRRDTEAFF.

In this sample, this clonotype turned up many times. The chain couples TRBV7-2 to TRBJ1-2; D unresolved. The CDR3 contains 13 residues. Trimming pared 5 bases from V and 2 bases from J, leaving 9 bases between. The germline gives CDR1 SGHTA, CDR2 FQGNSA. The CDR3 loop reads CASSPRSNYGYTF. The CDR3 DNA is TGTGCCAGCAGCCCTCGATCAAACTATGGCTACACCTTC.

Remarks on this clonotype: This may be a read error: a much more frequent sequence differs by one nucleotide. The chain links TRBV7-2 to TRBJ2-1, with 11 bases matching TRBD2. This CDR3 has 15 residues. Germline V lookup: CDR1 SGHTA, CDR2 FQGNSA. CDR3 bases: TGTGCCAGCAGCGTAGCGGGGGGGGCGGTGAATGAGCAGTTCTTC. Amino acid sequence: CASSVAGGAVNEQFF.

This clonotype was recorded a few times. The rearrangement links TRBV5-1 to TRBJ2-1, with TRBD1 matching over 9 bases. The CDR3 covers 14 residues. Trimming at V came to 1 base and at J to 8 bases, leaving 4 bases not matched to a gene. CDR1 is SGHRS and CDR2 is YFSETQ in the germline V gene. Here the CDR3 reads CASSLRDRDHEQFF. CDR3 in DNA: TGCGCCAGCAGCTTGCGGGACAGGGACCATGAGCAGTTCTTC.

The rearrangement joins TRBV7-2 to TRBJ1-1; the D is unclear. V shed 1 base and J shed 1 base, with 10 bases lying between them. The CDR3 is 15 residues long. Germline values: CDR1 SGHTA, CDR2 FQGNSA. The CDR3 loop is CASSLVSNPNTEAFF. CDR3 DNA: TGTGCCAGCAGCTTAGTTTCCAACCCGAACACTGAAGCTTTCTTT.

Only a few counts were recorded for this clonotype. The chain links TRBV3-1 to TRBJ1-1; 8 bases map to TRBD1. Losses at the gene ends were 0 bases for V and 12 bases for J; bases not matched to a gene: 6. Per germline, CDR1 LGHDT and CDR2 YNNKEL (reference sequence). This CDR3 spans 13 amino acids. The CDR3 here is CASSQERDRPPFF. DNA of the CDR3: TGTGCCAGCAGCCAAGAGAGGGACAGGCCGCCTTTCTTT.

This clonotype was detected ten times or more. The CDR3, as DNA: TGCAGCGTCCCTAAGGGGGAGACCCAGTACTTC. The encoded protein is CSVPKGETQYF. The chain links TRBV29-1 to TRBJ2-5, with TRBD1 as a possible D gene (5 bases). The ends were cut back, 6 bases at V and 5 bases at J, with 10 bases in the middle. Looked up from germline, CDR1 is SQVTM and CDR2 is ANQGSEA. The CDR3 extends over 11 amino acids.

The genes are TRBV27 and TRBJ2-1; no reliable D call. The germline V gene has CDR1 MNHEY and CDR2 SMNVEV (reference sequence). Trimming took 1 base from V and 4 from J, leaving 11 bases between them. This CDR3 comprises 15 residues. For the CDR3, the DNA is TGTGCCAGCAGTTTATTACCTATCTCTTACAATGAGCAGTTCTTC. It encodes CASSLLPISYNEQFF.

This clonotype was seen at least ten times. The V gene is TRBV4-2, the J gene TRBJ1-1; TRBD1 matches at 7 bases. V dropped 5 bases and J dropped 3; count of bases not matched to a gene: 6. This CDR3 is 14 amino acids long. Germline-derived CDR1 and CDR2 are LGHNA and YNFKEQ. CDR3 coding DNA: TGTGCCAGCAGCACGACAGGGATTGACACTGAAGCTTTCTTT. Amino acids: CASSTTGIDTEAFF.

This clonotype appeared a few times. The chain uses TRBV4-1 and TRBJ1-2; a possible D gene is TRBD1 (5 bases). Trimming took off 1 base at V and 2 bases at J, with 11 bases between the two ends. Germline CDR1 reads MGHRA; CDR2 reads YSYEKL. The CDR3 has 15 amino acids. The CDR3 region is CASSQVRGANYGYTF. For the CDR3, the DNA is TGCGCCAGCAGCCAAGTGAGGGGCGCAAACTATGGCTACACCTTC.

Here the CDR3 reads CSAASLAGVNYNEQFF. Written as DNA, the CDR3 is TGCAGTGCTGCGTCGCTAGCGGGCGTCAATTACAATGAGCAGTTCTTC. J is TRBJ2-1 and V is TRBV20-1, with TRBD2 matching over 8 bases. The trim removed 5 bases at V and 4 bases at J, leaving 13 bases unmatched. The CDR3 covers 16 residues. Germline CDR1 DFQATT, CDR2 SNEGSKA (reference sequence).

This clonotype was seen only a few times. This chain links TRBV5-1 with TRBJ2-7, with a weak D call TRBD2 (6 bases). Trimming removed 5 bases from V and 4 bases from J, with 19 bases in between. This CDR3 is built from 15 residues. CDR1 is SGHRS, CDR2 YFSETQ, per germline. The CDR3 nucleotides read TGCGCCAGCAGGCAGGGCACGGGGGTTAGATACGAGCAGTACTTC. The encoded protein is CASRQGTGVRYEQYF. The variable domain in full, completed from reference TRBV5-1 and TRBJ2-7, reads KAGVTQTPRYLIKTRGQQVTLSCSPISGHRSVSWYQQTPGQGLQFLFEYFSETQRNKGNFPGRFSGRQFSNSRSEMNVSTLELGDSALYLCASRQGTGVRYEQYFGPGTRLTVT.

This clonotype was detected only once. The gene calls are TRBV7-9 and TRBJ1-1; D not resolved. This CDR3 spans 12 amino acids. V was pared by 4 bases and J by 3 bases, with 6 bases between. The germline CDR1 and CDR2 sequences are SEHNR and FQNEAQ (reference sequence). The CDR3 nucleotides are TGTGCCAGCAGCTCCTGGGACACTGAAGCTTTCTTT. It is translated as CASSSWDTEAFF.

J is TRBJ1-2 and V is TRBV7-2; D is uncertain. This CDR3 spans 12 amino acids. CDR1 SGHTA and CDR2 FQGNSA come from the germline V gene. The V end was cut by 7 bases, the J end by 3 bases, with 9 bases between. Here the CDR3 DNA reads TGTGCCAGCAATACAGATTACTATGGCTACACCTTC. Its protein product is CASNTDYYGYTF.

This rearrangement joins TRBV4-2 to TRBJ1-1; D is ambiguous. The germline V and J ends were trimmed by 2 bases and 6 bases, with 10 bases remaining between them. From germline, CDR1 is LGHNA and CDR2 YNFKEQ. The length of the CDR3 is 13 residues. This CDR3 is CASSQQGPPEAFF. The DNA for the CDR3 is TGTGCCAGCAGCCAACAAGGGCCCCCTGAAGCTTTCTTT.

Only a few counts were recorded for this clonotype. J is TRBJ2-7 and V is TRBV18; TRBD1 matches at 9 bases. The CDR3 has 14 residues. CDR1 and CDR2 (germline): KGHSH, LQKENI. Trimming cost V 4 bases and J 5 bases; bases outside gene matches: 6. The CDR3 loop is CASSLGQGIHEQYF. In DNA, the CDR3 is TGTGCCAGCTCACTCGGACAGGGGATCCACGAGCAGTACTTC.

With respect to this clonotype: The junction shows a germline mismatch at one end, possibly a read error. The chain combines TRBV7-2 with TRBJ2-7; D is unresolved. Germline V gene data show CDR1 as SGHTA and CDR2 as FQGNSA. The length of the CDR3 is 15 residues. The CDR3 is CTSSLVPAEAYEQYF. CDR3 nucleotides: TGTACCAGCAGCTTAGTACCCGCAGAGGCCTACGAACAGTACTTC. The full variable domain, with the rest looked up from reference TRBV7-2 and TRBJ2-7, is GAGVSQSPSNKVTEKGKDVELRCDPISGHTALYWYRQSLGQGLEFLIYFQGNSAPDKSGLPSDRFSAERTGGSVSTLTIQRTQQEDSAVYLCTSSLVPAEAYEQYFGPGTRLTVT.

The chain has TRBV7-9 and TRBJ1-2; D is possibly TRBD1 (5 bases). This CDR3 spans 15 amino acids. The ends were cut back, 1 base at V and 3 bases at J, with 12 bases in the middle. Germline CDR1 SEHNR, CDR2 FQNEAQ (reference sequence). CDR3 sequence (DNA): TGTGCCAGCAGCTTAGGAGGGACGGGGGACTATGGCTACACCTTC. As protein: CASSLGGTGDYGYTF.

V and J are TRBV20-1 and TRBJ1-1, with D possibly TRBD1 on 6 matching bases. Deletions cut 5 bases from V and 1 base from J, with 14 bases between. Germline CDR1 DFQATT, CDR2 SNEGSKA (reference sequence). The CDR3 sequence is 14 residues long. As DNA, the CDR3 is TGCAGTGCTCTTGGGACAAGAAGGAACACTGAAGCTTTCTTT. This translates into CSALGTRRNTEAFF.

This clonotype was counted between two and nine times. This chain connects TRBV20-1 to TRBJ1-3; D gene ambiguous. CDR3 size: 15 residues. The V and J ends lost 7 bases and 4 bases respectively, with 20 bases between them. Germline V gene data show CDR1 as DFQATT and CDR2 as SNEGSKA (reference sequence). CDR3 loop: CSVTPGTETGNTIYF. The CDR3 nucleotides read TGCAGTGTTACTCCGGGAACTGAAACGGGAAACACCATATATTTT.

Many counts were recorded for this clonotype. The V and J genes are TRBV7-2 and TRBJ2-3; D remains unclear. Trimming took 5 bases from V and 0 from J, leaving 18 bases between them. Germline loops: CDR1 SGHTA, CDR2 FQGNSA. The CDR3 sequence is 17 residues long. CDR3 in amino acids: CASSPGAALSSTDTQYF. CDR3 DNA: TGTGCCAGCAGCCCTGGCGCGGCTCTCTCTAGCACAGATACGCAGTATTTT.

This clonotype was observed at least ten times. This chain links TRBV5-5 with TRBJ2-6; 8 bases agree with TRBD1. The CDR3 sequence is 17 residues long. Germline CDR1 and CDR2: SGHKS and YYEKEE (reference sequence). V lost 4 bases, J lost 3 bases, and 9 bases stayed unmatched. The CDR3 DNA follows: TGTGCCAGCAGCCTCCTGACAGGGGCCAATGGGGCCAACGTCCTGACTTTC. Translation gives CASSLLTGANGANVLTF. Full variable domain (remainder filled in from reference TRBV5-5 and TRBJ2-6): DAGVTQSPTHLIKTRGQQVTLRCSPISGHKSVSWYQQVLGQGPQFIFQYYEKEERGRGNFPDRFSARQFPNYSSELNVNALLLGDSALYLCASSLLTGANGANVLTFGAGSRLTVL.

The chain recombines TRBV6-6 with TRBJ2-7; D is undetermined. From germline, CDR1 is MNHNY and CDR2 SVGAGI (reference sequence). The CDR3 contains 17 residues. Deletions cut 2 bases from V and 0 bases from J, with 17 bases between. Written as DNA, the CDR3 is TGTGCCAGCAGTTACCCGACTGGGCGGACCCCCTCCTACGAGCAGTACTTC. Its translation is CASSYPTGRTPSYEQYF.

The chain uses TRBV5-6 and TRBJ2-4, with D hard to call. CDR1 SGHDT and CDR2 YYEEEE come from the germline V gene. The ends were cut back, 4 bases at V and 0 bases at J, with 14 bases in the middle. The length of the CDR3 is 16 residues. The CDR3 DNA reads TGTGCCAGCAGCCTCAGTCAGGCGCTAGCCAAAAACATTCAGTACTTC. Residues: CASSLSQALAKNIQYF.